This T cell receptor beta chain emerged from a study of blood T cell repertoires in COVID-19. Overall study: Sample material is recorded as cDNA or gDNA derived from T cells, B-cell-depleted T cells, or PBMCs.

This clone has a handful of counts. The same CDR3 also results from other DNA sequences found in this sample. CDR3 length: 14 residues. CDR1 and CDR2 (germline): MDHEN, SYDVKM. V lost 3 bases and J lost 4, with 10 bases in between. In the authors' methods: Estimated nucleated cell counts came from reference gene primer amplification. The method was immunoSEQ multiplex PCR; TCRdb's version includes in-frame clones alone and lacks a portion of them. Clone size and V and J calls were adopted from that table, with D and trimming inferred from the DNA. The sample lists hundreds of thousands of clones; 87% were seen once.

This chain connects TRBV28 to TRBJ1-5; tentative D call: TRBD1 (6 bases). The sample was peripheral blood. The receptor was derived from a woman in her 50s with COVID-19, enrolled during active disease. CDR3 in DNA: TGTGCCAGCAGTTTGAGGCAGGGGAATCAGCCCCAGCATTTT. Residues: CASSLRQGNQPQHF. Using reference TRBV28 and TRBJ1-5 for the parts outside the CDR3, the full variable domain is DVKVTQSSRYLVKRTGEKVFLECVQDMDHENMFWYRQDPGLGLRLIYFSYDVKMKEKGDIPEGYSVSREKKERFSLILESASTNQTSMYLCASSLRQGNQPQHFGDGTRLSIL.